This T cell receptor (beta chain) was captured by sequencing in a study of CD8+ T cells in alopecia areata. Notes on the study in general: Affected scalp, especially in alopecia totalis/universalis, had a higher clonality than normal scalp did. The study found TCR sharing across patients less clear than in mice, possibly for HLA reasons. When scalp samples are sequenced, resident alphabeta T cells of normal skin are also captured.

RNA extraction was followed by reverse transcription into cDNA, which acted as the sequencing template. Clones were sequenced by immunoSEQ multiplex PCR, and TCRdb holds only the in-frame ones, with some missing. The sample contains 140,000 or so clones, less than 75% of which appear only once. This CDR3 contains 16 residues. The V end lost 4 bases, the J end lost 7 bases, and 20 bases lay between the germline ends. Germline assignment: CDR1 MNHNS and CDR2 SASEGT. A note on this clone: Its antigen is unidentified.

Sorting separated CD4+ and CD8+ T cells out of PBMCs. Material: CD8+ T cells sorted from blood. The TCR sequence derives from a human donor in good health. J is TRBJ2-1 and V is TRBV6-1; perhaps TRBD2 as D (6 bases). CDR3 DNA: TGTGCCAGCAGTGGATTTGAGCGGGTTGTGGGGAATGAGCAGTTCTTC. Amino acids: CASSGFERVVGNEQFF.